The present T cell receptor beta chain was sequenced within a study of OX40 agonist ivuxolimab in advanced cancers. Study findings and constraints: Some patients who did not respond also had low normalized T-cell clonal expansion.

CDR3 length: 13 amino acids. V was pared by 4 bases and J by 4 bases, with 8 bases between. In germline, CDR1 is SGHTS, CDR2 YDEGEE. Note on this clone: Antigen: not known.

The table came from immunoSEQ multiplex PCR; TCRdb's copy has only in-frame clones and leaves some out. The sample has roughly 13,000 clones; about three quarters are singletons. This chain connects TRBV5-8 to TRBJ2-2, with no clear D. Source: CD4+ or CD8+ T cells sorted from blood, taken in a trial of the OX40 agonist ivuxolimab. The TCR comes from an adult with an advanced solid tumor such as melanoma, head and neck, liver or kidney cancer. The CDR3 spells CASSRVVTGELFF. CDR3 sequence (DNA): TGTGCCAGCAGCCGGGTTGTCACCGGGGAGCTGTTTTTT.